This T cell receptor beta chain was identified during a study of PD-L1 blockade in urothelial cancer. Time point meaning: peripheral blood 6 weeks after treatment start. Patients had locally advanced or metastatic urothelial carcinoma. Clones were read by immunoSEQ multiplex PCR, and TCRdb kept only the in-frame ones, dropping some. The sample yields under 150,000 clones, roughly 91% seen once. This clone was seen a handful of times. The antigen remains unidentified. The V and J ends lost 3 bases and 3 bases respectively, with 11 bases between them. In germline, CDR1 is MDHEN, CDR2 SYDVKM. The CDR3 loop spans 14 amino acids. The study's findings and limits: Tumor-associated clones in blood expanded more at 3 weeks in durable-benefit patients.

The source is a man between 60 and 75 years old with urothelial cancer. The material was PBMCs, obtained around atezolizumab (anti-PD-L1) treatment. V usage is TRBV28 and J usage is TRBJ1-2; D is unclear. CDR3 sequence (DNA): TGTGCCAGCAGTTTTGCGAGGGCCGACTATGGCTACACCTTC. It translates to CASSFARADYGYTF.